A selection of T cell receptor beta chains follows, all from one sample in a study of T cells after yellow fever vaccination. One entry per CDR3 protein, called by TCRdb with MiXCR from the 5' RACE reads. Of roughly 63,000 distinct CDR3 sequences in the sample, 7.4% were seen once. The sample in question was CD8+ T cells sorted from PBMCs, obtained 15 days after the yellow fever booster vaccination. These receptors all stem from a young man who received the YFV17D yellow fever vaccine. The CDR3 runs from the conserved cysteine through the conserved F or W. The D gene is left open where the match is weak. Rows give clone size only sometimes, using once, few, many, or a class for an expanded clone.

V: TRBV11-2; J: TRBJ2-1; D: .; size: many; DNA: TGTGCCAGCAGCCCGGTTGGGGGGGCGAATGAGCAGTTCTTC; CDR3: CASSPVGGANEQFF
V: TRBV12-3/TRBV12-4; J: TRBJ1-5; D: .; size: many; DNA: TGTGCCAGCAGTTTTTCTGCAGTGGCTCAGCCCCAGCATTTT; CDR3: CASSFSAVAQPQHF
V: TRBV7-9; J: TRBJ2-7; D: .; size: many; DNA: TGTGCCAGCAGCTACCCCGGGGGCTCCTACGAGCAGTACTTC; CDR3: CASSYPGGSYEQYF
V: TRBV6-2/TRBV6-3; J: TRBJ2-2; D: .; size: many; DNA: TGTGCCAGCAGTTACTCGATCGGGGAGCTGTTTTTT; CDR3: CASSYSIGELFF
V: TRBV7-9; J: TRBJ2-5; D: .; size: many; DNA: TGTGCCAGCAGCTCATCCGACAGTGGGTCTGGGGAGACCCAGTACTTC; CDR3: CASSSSDSGSGETQYF
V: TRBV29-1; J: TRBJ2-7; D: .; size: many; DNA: TGCAGCGTTGGAGGGAGCTCCTACGAGCAGTACTTC; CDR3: CSVGGSSYEQYF
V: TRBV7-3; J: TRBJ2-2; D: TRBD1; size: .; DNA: TGTGCCAGCAGCGCCGTGGGACAGGGTCCCACCGGGGAGCTGTTTTTT; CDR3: CASSAVGQGPTGELFF
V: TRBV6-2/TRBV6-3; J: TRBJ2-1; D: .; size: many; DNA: TGTGCCAGCAGTTACCCCGACAATGAGCAGTTCTTC; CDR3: CASSYPDNEQFF
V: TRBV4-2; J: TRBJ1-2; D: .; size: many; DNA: TGTGCCAGCAGCCAATGGGGAGGGGTCGAGAACTATGGCTACACCTTC; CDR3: CASSQWGGVENYGYTF
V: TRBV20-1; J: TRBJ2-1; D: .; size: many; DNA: TGCAGTGCTAGAGATGGGGTTGTATCCTACAATGAGCAGTTCTTC; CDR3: CSARDGVVSYNEQFF
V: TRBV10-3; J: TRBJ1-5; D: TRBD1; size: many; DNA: TGTGCCATCAGTCGGACAGGGGATCAGCCCCAGCATTTT; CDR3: CAISRTGDQPQHF
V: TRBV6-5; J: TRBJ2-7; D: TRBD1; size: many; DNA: TGTGCCAGCGCCTCATCCCTTGGGACAGAGGCCTACGAGCAGTACTTC; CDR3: CASASSLGTEAYEQYF
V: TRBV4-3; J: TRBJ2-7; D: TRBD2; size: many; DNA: TGCGCCAGCAGCGGAGCCTATGAAGGGCTAGCGGGGGCCGAGCAGTACTTC; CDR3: CASSGAYEGLAGAEQYF
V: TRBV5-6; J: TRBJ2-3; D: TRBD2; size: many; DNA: TGTGCCAGCAGCGTGGGACTGCCGATTAGCGGGAGGGCGGGCACAGATACGCAGTATTTT; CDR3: CASSVGLPISGRAGTDTQYF
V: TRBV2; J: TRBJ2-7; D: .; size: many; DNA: TGTGCCAGCAGTGACCGGACGGTCGAGCAGTACTTC; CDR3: CASSDRTVEQYF
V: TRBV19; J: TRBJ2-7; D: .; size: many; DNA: TGTGCCAGTAGTATAGTTGGTTCTGCATACGAGCAGTACTTC; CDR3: CASSIVGSAYEQYF
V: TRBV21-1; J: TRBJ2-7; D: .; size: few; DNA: TGTGCCAGCAGGAGAGTTTCGGAGCAGTACTTC; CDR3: CASRRVSEQYF
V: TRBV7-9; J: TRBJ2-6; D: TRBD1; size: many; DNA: TGTGCCAGCAGCTCGACAGGGGCTGGGGCCAACGTCCTGACTTTC; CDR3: CASSSTGAGANVLTF
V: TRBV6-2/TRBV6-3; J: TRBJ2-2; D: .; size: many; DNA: TGTGCCAGCAGTGACAGGACCCTGAACACCGGGGAGCTGTTTTTT; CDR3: CASSDRTLNTGELFF
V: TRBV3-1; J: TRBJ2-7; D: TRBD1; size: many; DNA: TGTGCCAGCAGCCTGGGACAGGGTGTTTACGAGCAGTACTTC; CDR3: CASSLGQGVYEQYF
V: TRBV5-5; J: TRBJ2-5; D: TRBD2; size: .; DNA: TGTGCCATCAGCGGGGGACTAGCGGGACCCCTCCAAGAGACCCAGTACTTC; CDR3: CAISGGLAGPLQETQYF
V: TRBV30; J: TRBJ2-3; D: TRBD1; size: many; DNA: TGTGCCTGGAGTGTAGGCAGGGGGCAGGATACGCAGTATTTT; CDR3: CAWSVGRGQDTQYF
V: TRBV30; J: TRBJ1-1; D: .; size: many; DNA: TGTGCCTGGAGTTTGGACGGGGGGGACACTGAAGCTTTCTTT; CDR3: CAWSLDGGDTEAFF
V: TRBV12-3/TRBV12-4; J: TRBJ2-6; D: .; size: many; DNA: TGTGCCAGCAGTATAACAGGGCCCTCTGGGGCCAACGTCCTGACTTTC; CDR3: CASSITGPSGANVLTF
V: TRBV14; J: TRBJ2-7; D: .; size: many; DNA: TGTGCCAGCAGCCAAAATACAGGGCGCTCCTACGAGCAGTACTTC; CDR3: CASSQNTGRSYEQYF
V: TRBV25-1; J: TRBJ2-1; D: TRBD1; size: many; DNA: TGTGCCAGCAGTGAAGGGACAGCCCGGGCCAATGAGCAGTTCTTC; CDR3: CASSEGTARANEQFF
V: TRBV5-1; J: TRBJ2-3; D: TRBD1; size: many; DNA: TGCGCCAGCAGCTCTACTGGGACAGGGGGCGTAAAGGCTACGCAGTATTTT; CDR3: CASSSTGTGGVKATQYF
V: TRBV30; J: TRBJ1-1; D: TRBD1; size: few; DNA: TGTGCCTGGAACCCTGGACAGGGGAACACTGAAGCTTTCTTT; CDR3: CAWNPGQGNTEAFF